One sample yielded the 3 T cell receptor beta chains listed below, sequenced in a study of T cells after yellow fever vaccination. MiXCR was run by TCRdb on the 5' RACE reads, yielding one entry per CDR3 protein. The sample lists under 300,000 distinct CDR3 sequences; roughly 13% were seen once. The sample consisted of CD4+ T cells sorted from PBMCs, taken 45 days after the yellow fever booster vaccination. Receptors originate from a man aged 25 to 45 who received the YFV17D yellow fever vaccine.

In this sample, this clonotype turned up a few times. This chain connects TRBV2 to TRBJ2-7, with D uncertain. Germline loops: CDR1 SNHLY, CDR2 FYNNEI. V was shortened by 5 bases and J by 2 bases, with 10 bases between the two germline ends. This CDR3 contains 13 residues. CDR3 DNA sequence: TGTGCCAGCAGTTTAAGACCTACCTACGAGCAGTACTTC. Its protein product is CASSLRPTYEQYF.

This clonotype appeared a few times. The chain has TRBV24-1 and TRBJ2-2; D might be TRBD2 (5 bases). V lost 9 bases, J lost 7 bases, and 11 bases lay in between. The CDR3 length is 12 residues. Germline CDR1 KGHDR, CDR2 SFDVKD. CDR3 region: CATGYAGGELFF. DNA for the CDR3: TGTGCCACCGGGTACGCGGGCGGGGAGCTGTTTTTT.

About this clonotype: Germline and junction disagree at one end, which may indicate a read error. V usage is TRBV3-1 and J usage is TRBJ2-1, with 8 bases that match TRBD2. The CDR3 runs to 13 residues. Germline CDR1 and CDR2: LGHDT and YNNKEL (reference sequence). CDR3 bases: TGTGCCAGCAGCCTTAGCGGGGTCAATGCGCAGTTCTTC. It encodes CASSLSGVNAQFF.